Shown below are 13 T cell receptor beta chains from a single sample sequenced in a study of T cells in Graves' hyperthyroidism and ophthalmopathy. Template material for amplifying TCR beta CDR3 regions consisted of RNA transcripts. The TCR CDR3 first-round RT-PCR relied on the HTBI primer set. TCRdb reprocessed the multiplex PCR reads with MiXCR, giving one entry per CDR3 protein. The data show about 420,000 distinct CDR3 sequences, approximately 14% seen once. Sequencing was carried out using blood. These receptor sequences come from a woman aged 18-30 years with Graves' hyperthyroidism.

This clonotype was observed a few times. This rearrangement joins TRBV2 to TRBJ1-2; TRBD1 aligns across 7 bases. The length of the CDR3 is 16 residues. The V gene's germline CDR1 is SNHLY and CDR2 FYNNEI. V lost 3 bases, J lost 4 bases, and 11 bases stayed unmatched. CDR3 sequence reads: CASSDHPRGVIYGYTF. DNA for the CDR3: TGTGCCAGCAGTGACCACCCCAGGGGGGTAATCTATGGCTACACCTTC.

The J gene is TRBJ2-1, the V gene TRBV7-3; 12 bases align to TRBD2. From germline, CDR1 is SGHTA and CDR2 FQGTGA. The J segment lost 10 bases and the V segment lost 2 bases, leaving 9 bases of the junction unmatched. CDR3 length: 16 amino acids. The CDR3 bases are TGTGCCAGCAGCTTACAACTAGCGGGAGGTTTCTCCGAGCAGTTCTTC. Its protein product is CASSLQLAGGFSEQFF.

This chain connects TRBV5-1 to TRBJ2-6; D is perhaps TRBD2 (5 bases). Germline CDR1 SGHRS, CDR2 YFSETQ. Trimming stripped 4 bases from V and 4 bases from J, with 6 bases between. The CDR3 totals 13 residues. The CDR3 reads CASSREGANVLTF. CDR3 DNA sequence: TGCGCCAGCAGCAGGGAGGGGGCCAACGTCCTGACTTTC.

A few counts support this clonotype. The V call is TRBV27, the J call TRBJ2-7; D ambiguous. Germline-derived CDR1 and CDR2 are MNHEY and SMNVEV (reference sequence). V dropped 2 bases and J dropped 3 bases, with 14 bases sitting between them. The CDR3 runs 15 residues. The CDR3, as DNA: TGTGCCAGCAGTTTAGCTATCGAAACCATCTACGAGCAGTACTTC. Amino acids: CASSLAIETIYEQYF.

Worth noting for this clonotype: A read error is possible here, since a much larger clone lies one base away. This sequence joins TRBV2 and TRBJ2-2, with 9 bases fitting TRBD2. The V and J ends lost 2 bases and 4 bases, in that order; junction bases with no gene match: 8. The CDR3 consists of 17 residues. Germline V CDR1 and CDR2: SNHLY, FYNNEI. CDR3 sequence: CASSESSGSSGTGELFF. Written as DNA, the CDR3 is TGTGCCAGCAGTGAAAGTAGCGGGAGTAGTGGCACCGGGGAGCTGTTTTTT.

This clonotype was observed a handful of times. V gene TRBV19 combines with J gene TRBJ2-3; D is unresolved. V lost 6 bases to trimming and J lost 0 bases, with 13 bases between them. This CDR3 has 15 residues. Germline V gives CDR1 LNHDA, CDR2 SQIVND (reference sequence). The CDR3 DNA sequence: TGTGCCAGTAGCGCTGCTCTATCTAGCACAGATACGCAGTATTTT. Protein product: CASSAALSSTDTQYF.

At least ten counts were recorded for this clonotype. The rearrangement links TRBV6-2 or TRBV6-3 to TRBJ2-3; D possibly corresponds to TRBD2 (6 bases). Germline loops: CDR1 MNHEY, CDR2 SVGEGT. Trimming pared 4 bases from V and 5 bases from J, leaving 13 bases between. The CDR3 runs to 14 residues. CDR3 bases: TGTGCCAGCAGTTGGCAGCGGGCGGGAGATACGCAGTATTTT. Its translation is CASSWQRAGDTQYF.

This clonotype was observed a few times. The chain links TRBV6-2 or TRBV6-3 to TRBJ1-5; D gene uncertain. Germline V CDR1 and CDR2: MNHEY, SVGEGT. V lost 1 base, J lost 0 bases, and 7 bases lay in between. The length of the CDR3 is 15 residues. CDR3 DNA: TGTGCCAGCAGTTACTTTCATTCTAGCAATCAGCCCCAGCATTTT. Translated: CASSYFHSSNQPQHF.

DNA of the CDR3: TGTGCCAGCAGATCGGGACTACCGAGCTACGAGCAGTACTTC. This gives the protein CASRSGLPSYEQYF. The chain joins TRBV6-1 to TRBJ2-7, with 7 bases fitting TRBD2. The J segment lost 3 bases and the V segment lost 6 bases, leaving 8 bases of the junction unmatched. The CDR3 covers 14 residues. CDR1 and CDR2 (germline): MNHNS, SASEGT.

CDR3 in DNA: TGTGCCAGCAGGTTGGGACAGGCGAGCACAGATACGCAGTATTTT. It translates to CASRLGQASTDTQYF. J is TRBJ2-3 and V is TRBV25-1; 8 bases are a match to TRBD1. Trimming removed 6 bases from V and 0 bases from J; junction bases left unmatched: 5. CDR3 length: 15 amino acids. Germline lookup yields CDR1 MGHDK and CDR2 SYGVNS.

This clonotype was seen ten or more times. The genes are TRBV6-1 and TRBJ1-5, with D tentatively TRBD1 (6 bases). Trimming removed 5 bases from V and 7 bases from J, with 15 bases in between. The CDR3 sequence is 14 residues long. Germline-derived CDR1 and CDR2 are MNHNS and SASEGT. As DNA, the CDR3 is TGTGCCAGCAGTTCGACAGGCTTATACCAGCCCCAGCATTTT. Its translation: CASSSTGLYQPQHF.

This clonotype was found many times. The chain joins TRBV30 to TRBJ1-2; tentative D call: TRBD1 (6 bases). The CDR3 runs to 14 residues. With 0 bases removed from V and 5 bases from J, the gap between germline ends came to 13 bases. Germline V lookup: CDR1 GTSNPN, CDR2 SVGIG (reference sequence). This chain's CDR3 is CAWSVAGVGYGYTF. CDR3 DNA sequence: TGTGCCTGGAGTGTGGCAGGGGTAGGATATGGCTACACCTTC.

The chain is built from TRBV12-3 or TRBV12-4 and TRBJ2-2, with 8 positions matching TRBD2. The CDR3 is made up of 13 amino acids. V gave up 7 bases and J gave up 6 bases; unmatched junction bases: 4. The CDR3 DNA follows: TGTGCCAGCACTATTAGCGGGGCCGGGGAGCTGTTTTTT. Protein product: CASTISGAGELFF.